The next 32 T cell receptor beta chains were all read from a single sample in a study of blood T cell repertoires in COVID-19. Clones were read by immunoSEQ multiplex PCR, and TCRdb kept only the in-frame ones, dropping some. The repertoire consists of approximately 180,000 clones, with about 72% occurring once and the leading ten covering approximately 15%. The sample comprised PBMCs or T cells enriched from blood (not recorded which). The receptors were gathered from a woman aged 45-59 years who had recovered from COVID-19.

V gene TRBV13 combines with J gene TRBJ1-1, with D perhaps matching TRBD1 (6 bases). In germline, CDR1 is PRHDT, CDR2 FYEKMQ (reference sequence). V lost 1 base, J lost 4 bases, and 13 bases lay in between. This CDR3 region has 15 residues. The CDR3 protein is CASSLEGVGATEAFF. The DNA of the CDR3 is TGTGCCAGCAGCTTAGAGGGGGTTGGGGCCACTGAAGCTTTCTTT.

The chain employs TRBV11-3 and TRBJ2-7; the D gene is possibly TRBD1 (6 bases). The germline CDR1 and CDR2 sequences are SGHNT and YENEEA. This CDR3 spans 12 amino acids. V was pared by 4 bases and J by 6 bases, with 10 bases between. The CDR3 DNA is TGTGCCAGCAGCTCCGGGGACACCGAGCAGTACTTC. Translating it yields CASSSGDTEQYF.

The gene calls are TRBV5-6 and TRBJ1-1; D is unclear. Trimming left V 4 bases short and J 3 bases short, with 16 bases between. This CDR3 has 15 residues. Germline CDR1 reads SGHDT; CDR2 reads YYEEEE. The CDR3 loop reads CASSPPRREYTEAFF. CDR3 DNA: TGTGCCAGCAGCCCCCCTAGGAGGGAATACACTGAAGCTTTCTTT.

V and J are TRBV28 and TRBJ2-1; weak D call: TRBD2 (6 bases). CDR1 is MDHEN, CDR2 SYDVKM, per germline. Deletions cut 2 bases from V and 7 bases from J, with 15 bases between. This CDR3 has 15 residues. CDR3 bases: TGTGCCAGCAGTTTAGCCGGGAGTCGATTAAATGAGCAGTTCTTC. It encodes CASSLAGSRLNEQFF.

The rearrangement uses TRBV18 and TRBJ2-7, with D possibly TRBD2 on 6 matching bases. V lost 4 bases and J lost 2, with 12 bases in between. Germline V gene data show CDR1 as KGHSH and CDR2 as LQKENI. The CDR3 is made up of 14 amino acids. This CDR3 is CASSLPGLTYEQYF. The CDR3 DNA follows: TGTGCCAGCTCACTTCCGGGACTTACCTACGAGCAGTACTTC.

This chain connects TRBV2 to TRBJ2-7; D remains ambiguous. Trimming cost V 6 bases and J 3 bases, with 12 bases left between them. The CDR3 runs to 13 residues. Germline CDR1 and CDR2: SNHLY and FYNNEI. This chain's CDR3 is CASRGQSHYEQYF. For the CDR3, the DNA is TGTGCCAGCAGGGGCCAGTCGCACTACGAGCAGTACTTC.

The gene calls are TRBV7-2 and TRBJ1-6; D may be TRBD1 (6 bases). V was cut by 3 bases and J by 8 bases, with 20 bases left in between. The CDR3 extends over 17 amino acids. Germline V gene sequence: CDR1 SGHTA, CDR2 FQGNSA. Here the CDR3 reads CASSFSPLRTVDSPLHF. The CDR3 coding sequence is TGTGCCAGCAGCTTCTCCCCTCTCAGGACAGTGGATTCACCCCTCCACTTT. The full variable domain, completed using reference TRBV7-2 and TRBJ1-6, is GAGVSQSPSNKVTEKGKDVELRCDPISGHTALYWYRQSLGQGLEFLIYFQGNSAPDKSGLPSDRFSAERTGGSVSTLTIQRTQQEDSAVYLCASSFSPLRTVDSPLHFGNGTRLTVT.

This chain joins TRBV7-7 and TRBJ1-1, with D perhaps matching TRBD1 (6 bases). Germline V gene sequence: CDR1 SSHAT, CDR2 FNYEAQ (reference sequence). CDR3 length: 13 amino acids. The V and J ends lost 9 bases and 3 bases respectively, with 14 bases between them. This CDR3 is CARVGEGDTEAFF. The CDR3 DNA reads TGTGCCAGGGTAGGGGAGGGGGACACTGAAGCTTTCTTT.

The chain carries TRBV27 and TRBJ2-1, with 7 bases aligning to TRBD1. CDR3 length: 15 amino acids. V shed 2 bases, J shed 2 bases, and the junction held 3 bases outside the gene matches. Germline CDR1 and CDR2: MNHEY and SMNVEV (reference sequence). The DNA for the CDR3 is TGTGCCAGCAGTTTAGACAGGGCGCCCTACAATGAGCAGTTCTTC. Translating gives CASSLDRAPYNEQFF.

The chain combines TRBV5-6 with TRBJ2-7, with 8 bases identical to TRBD2. The CDR3 extends over 16 amino acids. Trimming removed 3 bases from V and 7 bases from J; junction bases left unmatched: 15. Per the germline V gene, CDR1 is SGHDT and CDR2 is YYEEEE. CDR3 in DNA: TGTGCCAGCAGCTCGGGAGGGGCAAGGATAACGGGGGAGCAGTACTTC. Translating gives CASSSGGARITGEQYF.

J is TRBJ1-3 and V is TRBV11-2, with 8 bases matching TRBD1. V lost 5 bases to trimming and J lost 0 bases; unmatched junction nucleotides: 12. The germline V gene encodes CDR1 SGHAT and CDR2 FQNNGV. The CDR3 runs to 18 residues. In DNA form, the CDR3 reads TGTGCCAGCAGCCCACAACCACGGACAGGGCTCTCTGGAAACACCATATATTTT. The encoded protein is CASSPQPRTGLSGNTIYF.

The gene calls are TRBV7-2 and TRBJ2-5, with 8 positions matching TRBD2. The CDR3 loop spans 15 amino acids. CDR1 and CDR2 (germline): SGHTA, FQGNSA. V shed 4 bases and J 3 bases; nucleotides not matched to a gene: 7. The CDR3 DNA follows: TGTGCCAGCAGCTGGGCTGCGGGAGGTAAAGAGACCCAGTACTTC. Protein sequence: CASSWAAGGKETQYF.

The V call is TRBV19, the J call TRBJ1-1; D might be TRBD1 (5 bases). The CDR3 loop spans 13 amino acids. V lost 6 bases and J 4 bases, leaving 12 bases between the germline ends. Germline CDR1 reads LNHDA; CDR2 reads SQIVND (reference sequence). CDR3 in DNA: TGTGCCAGTAGGACAGATAAGGGCACTGAAGCTTTCTTT. Its protein product is CASRTDKGTEAFF. The entire variable domain, with the rest obtained from reference TRBV19 and TRBJ1-1, is as follows: DGGITQSPKYLFRKEGQNVTLSCEQNLNHDAMYWYRQDPGQGLRLIYYSQIVNDFQKGDIAEGYSVSREKKESFPLTVTSAQKNPTAFYLCASRTDKGTEAFFGQGTRLTVV.

This clone was detected only a few times. V is TRBV28 and J is TRBJ2-2; D is possibly TRBD2 (6 bases). The CDR3 length is 17 residues. Between the trimmed V and J ends, which lost 3 bases and 3 bases, there was a span of 17 bases. Per germline, CDR1 MDHEN and CDR2 SYDVKM. The CDR3 sequence: CASSFRGGTPHTGELFF. CDR3 coding DNA: TGTGCCAGCAGTTTTCGAGGCGGGACCCCCCACACCGGGGAGCTGTTTTTT.

The gene calls are TRBV19 and TRBJ1-5; 7 bases match TRBD1. Germline V lookup: CDR1 LNHDA, CDR2 SQIVND (reference sequence). CDR3 size: 16 residues. Unmatched junction bases numbered 8, after V lost 6 bases and J lost 0 bases. The CDR3 region has the DNA TGTGCCAGTAGGCTTCGGGACAGCTATAGCAATCAGCCCCAGCATTTT. Amino acid sequence: CASRLRDSYSNQPQHF.

The chain couples TRBV11-2 to TRBJ2-3; TRBD2 matches at 14 bases. The CDR3 consists of 16 residues. Germline V gene sequence: CDR1 SGHAT, CDR2 FQNNGV. V was pared by 6 bases and J by 6 bases, with 8 bases of the junction left unmatched. DNA for the CDR3: TGTGCCAGCAGGCCGGGGACTAGCGGGAGATCCGATACGCAGTATTTT. Translating gives CASRPGTSGRSDTQYF.

This chain links TRBV3-1 (or the pseudogene TRBV3-2) with TRBJ2-5; no reliable D call. CDR1 is LGHDT and CDR2 is YNNKEL in the germline V gene (reference sequence). The CDR3 is 11 residues long. Trimming cost V 4 bases and J 5 bases, with 5 bases left between them. This CDR3 is CASSLAETQYF. The CDR3 region has the DNA TGTGCCAGCAGCCTCGCGGAGACCCAGTACTTC.

This chain connects TRBV2 to TRBJ1-3; D gene unclear. Trimming cost V 5 bases and J 1 base, with 9 bases left between them. The CDR3 is 14 residues long. Germline V gene data show CDR1 as SNHLY and CDR2 as FYNNEI. CDR3: CASSRTESGNTIYF. Here the CDR3 DNA reads TGTGCCAGCAGTCGAACAGAGTCTGGAAACACCATATATTTT.

The chain joins TRBV21-1 to TRBJ2-7; the DNA was not compared with TRBD1, the D call given in the table. TRBV21-1 is designated a pseudogene. This CDR3 spans 14 amino acids. In DNA form, the CDR3 reads TGTGCCAGCAGCAAATGGTCAGGGGCCGGCGAGCAGTACTTC. This translates into CASSKWSGAGEQYF.

The V gene is TRBV7-3, the J gene TRBJ1-2; 8 nucleotides agree with TRBD1. Germline lookup yields CDR1 SGHTA and CDR2 FQGTGA. The CDR3 is made up of 13 amino acids. With 4 bases clipped from V and 6 bases from J, the junction kept 4 bases outside the gene matches. The DNA for the CDR3 is TGTGCCAGCAGCTCGACAGGGGCCGATGGCTACACCTTC. The encoded protein is CASSSTGADGYTF.

The V call is TRBV11-3, the J call TRBJ1-1, with D possibly matching TRBD1 (5 bases). This CDR3 spans 17 amino acids. In germline, CDR1 is SGHNT, CDR2 YENEEA. Trimming cost V 1 base and J 3 bases, with 18 bases left between them. This CDR3 reads CASSLGGDGGGDTEAFF. CDR3 bases: TGTGCCAGCAGCTTAGGAGGTGACGGGGGAGGGGACACTGAAGCTTTCTTT.

The chain combines TRBV4-2 with TRBJ2-3; no reliable D call. The V end lost 0 bases, the J end lost 8 bases, and 21 bases lay between the germline ends. This CDR3 comprises 17 residues. Looked up from germline, CDR1 is LGHNA and CDR2 is YNFKEQ. CDR3 residues: CASSQERIGGRSATQYF. The CDR3 DNA is TGTGCCAGCAGCCAAGAGAGGATCGGCGGCCGTTCAGCTACGCAGTATTTT.

The chain combines TRBV11-3 with TRBJ2-1; TRBD1 might be the D (5 bases). The V end lost 8 bases, the J end lost 7 bases, and 15 bases lay between the germline ends. CDR3 size: 13 residues. The germline CDR1 and CDR2 sequences are SGHNT and YENEEA. The CDR3: CASSFPPGNEQFF. The CDR3 DNA sequence: TGTGCCAGCTCTTTCCCGCCAGGGAATGAGCAGTTCTTC.

The chain links TRBV7-2 to TRBJ2-7; D call uncertain. The germline CDR1 and CDR2 sequences are SGHTA and FQGNSA. V was shortened by 7 bases and J by 4 bases, with 8 bases between the two germline ends. The length of the CDR3 is 11 residues. CDR3 amino acids: CASTLEYEQYF. The CDR3 region has the DNA TGTGCCAGCACCCTCGAGTACGAGCAGTACTTC. Full variable domain (rest looked up from reference TRBV7-2 and TRBJ2-7): GAGVSQSPSNKVTEKGKDVELRCDPISGHTALYWYRQSLGQGLEFLIYFQGNSAPDKSGLPSDRFSAERTGGSVSTLTIQRTQQEDSAVYLCASTLEYEQYFGPGTRLTVT.

V usage is TRBV28 and J usage is TRBJ2-5, with TRBD2 identical over 10 bases. With V trimmed by 6 bases and J by 5 bases, 9 bases remained unmatched. The CDR3 loop spans 15 amino acids. Germline V CDR1 and CDR2: MDHEN, SYDVKM. As DNA, the CDR3 is TGTGCCAGCAGGGCTAGCGGGAGTTGGGGGGAGACCCAGTACTTC. Protein: CASRASGSWGETQYF.

The chain links TRBV2 to TRBJ1-2, with a tentative D call TRBD1 (5 bases). Between the trimmed V and J ends, which lost 6 bases and 5 bases, there was a span of 10 bases. CDR3 size: 12 residues. The germline V gene encodes CDR1 SNHLY and CDR2 FYNNEI. CDR3: CASSLDSYGYTF. CDR3 in DNA: TGTGCCAGCAGCCTCGACAGTTATGGCTACACCTTC.

The genes are TRBV3-1 (or the pseudogene TRBV3-2) and TRBJ2-7, with D possibly TRBD2 on 5 matching bases. CDR1 LGHDT and CDR2 YNNKEL come from the germline V gene (reference sequence). The V end was cut by 0 bases, the J end by 7 bases, with 10 bases between. The CDR3 contains 13 residues. The CDR3, as DNA: TGTGCCAGCAGCCAAGAGGGAGTTCGGGAGCAGTACTTC. Its translation is CASSQEGVREQYF.

This clone was detected only once. The chain has TRBV27 and TRBJ2-1, with 7 bases that match TRBD2. Germline CDR1 is MNHEY and CDR2 is SMNVEV (reference sequence). Trimming took 7 bases from V and 0 from J; bases not matched to a gene: 6. The CDR3 length is 15 residues. The CDR3: CASTSSGSSYNEQFF. The CDR3 coding sequence is TGTGCCAGCACCTCTAGCGGAAGCTCCTACAATGAGCAGTTCTTC.

The rearrangement joins TRBV27 to TRBJ1-2; D perhaps matches TRBD1 (5 bases). Germline V CDR1 and CDR2: MNHEY, SMNVEV (reference sequence). CDR3 size: 13 residues. Trimming took off 4 bases at V and 5 bases at J, with 11 bases between the two ends. CDR3: CASSSPGGYGYTF. The CDR3 coding sequence is TGTGCCAGCAGTTCCCCCGGGGGGTATGGCTACACCTTC.

V and J are TRBV19 and TRBJ2-7; a weak D match, TRBD2 (6 bases). The germline V and J ends were trimmed by 5 bases and 4 bases, with 12 bases remaining between them. This CDR3 is built from 13 residues. Germline loops: CDR1 LNHDA, CDR2 SQIVND (reference sequence). The CDR3 nucleotides are TGTGCCAGTAGTCACCCGGGAGCTTACGAGCAGTACTTC. This sequence encodes CASSHPGAYEQYF. Variable domain in full (rest from reference TRBV19 and TRBJ2-7): DGGITQSPKYLFRKEGQNVTLSCEQNLNHDAMYWYRQDPGQGLRLIYYSQIVNDFQKGDIAEGYSVSREKKESFPLTVTSAQKNPTAFYLCASSHPGAYEQYFGPGTRLTVT.

CDR3 DNA: TGCAGTGCTAGTAATGGACAGTACGAGCAGTACTTC. This translates into CSASNGQYEQYF. The rearrangement uses TRBV20-1 and TRBJ2-7; TRBD1 is a possible D gene (6 bases). The CDR3 runs to 12 residues. Trimming left V 3 bases short and J 4 bases short, with 10 bases between. Germline lookup yields CDR1 DFQATT and CDR2 SNEGSKA (reference sequence).

The sample holds a few counts of this clone. The chain is built from TRBV7-9 and TRBJ2-3; the D is unclear. The CDR3 has 14 residues. Germline assignment: CDR1 SEHNR and CDR2 FQNEAQ (reference sequence). Trimming took off 10 bases at V and 2 bases at J, with 16 bases between the two ends. The CDR3 sequence is CATTWRSATDTQYF. In DNA, the CDR3 is TGTGCCACCACCTGGCGAAGCGCCACAGATACGCAGTATTTT.